This passage covers 6 T cell receptor beta chains from one sample sequenced in a study of blood T cells in healthy people across ages. A second PCR of roughly 7 to 11 cycles used a sample-barcoded 5' primer and a J-beta primer mix. TCRdb reprocessed the 5' RACE reads via MiXCR and lists one record per CDR3 protein. This table has hundreds of thousands of distinct CDR3 sequences, about 62% appearing once. The sequencing input was blood. Every receptor here comes from a man aged 25-40 years in good health.

This rearrangement joins TRBV13 to TRBJ2-1; 7 nucleotides agree with TRBD2. The CDR3 length is 13 residues. V trimming: 5 bases; J trimming: 9 bases; junction bases outside the gene matches: 7. Germline loops: CDR1 PRHDT, CDR2 FYEKMQ (reference sequence). CDR3 amino acids: CASSDRLAVEQFF. The CDR3 DNA sequence: TGTGCCAGCAGCGACCGCCTAGCGGTTGAGCAGTTCTTC. Complete variable domain (other parts from reference TRBV13 and TRBJ2-1): AAGVIQSPRHLIKEKRETATLKCYPIPRHDTVYWYQQGPGQDPQFLISFYEKMQSDKGSIPDRFSAQQFSDYHSELNMSSLELGDSALYFCASSDRLAVEQFFGPGTRLTVL.

This chain links TRBV6-5 with TRBJ1-5, with 8 bases that match TRBD1. V lost 6 bases to trimming and J lost 2 bases; unmatched junction nucleotides: 6. Germline-derived CDR1 and CDR2 are MNHEY and SVGAGI. The CDR3 is 15 residues long. This CDR3 reads CASSPGGWGNQPQHF. The DNA for the CDR3 is TGTGCCAGCAGCCCAGGGGGCTGGGGCAATCAGCCCCAGCATTTT.

This clonotype appeared a single time. A junction boundary mismatches the germline segment, possibly from a read error. The CDR3 DNA is TGCACCAGCAGCACTACCCGGGGTGACAATGAGCAGTTCTTC. Translated: CTSSTTRGDNEQFF. This chain uses TRBV5-1 with TRBJ2-1, with D possibly TRBD2 on 5 matching bases. Per germline, CDR1 SGHRS and CDR2 YFSETQ. The CDR3 sequence is 14 residues long.

The DNA of the CDR3 is TGCAGTGCTCCAGGGGGCGGGGGGCAGTACTTC. It encodes CSAPGGGGQYF. This sequence joins TRBV20-1 and TRBJ2-4; D might be TRBD1 or TRBD2, each matching 8 bases. The CDR3 totals 11 residues. V gave up 5 bases and J gave up 13 bases, with 15 bases separating them. CDR1 and CDR2 (germline): DFQATT, SNEGSKA (reference sequence).

V and J are TRBV29-1 and TRBJ2-5; the D is unclear. The ends were cut back, 4 bases at V and 3 bases at J, with 12 bases in the middle. Germline values: CDR1 SQVTM, CDR2 ANQGSEA. The length of the CDR3 is 13 residues. In DNA, the CDR3 is TGCAGCGTTGGGGCAATGGCCAAAGAGACCCAGTACTTC. Translation: CSVGAMAKETQYF.

This chain connects TRBV6-2 or TRBV6-3 to TRBJ2-7; 7 bases fit TRBD1. V lost 6 bases and J lost 6; bases outside the gene matches: 14. This CDR3 spans 15 amino acids. The germline V gene has CDR1 MNHEY and CDR2 SVGEGT. The CDR3 sequence is CASSPTGVPLFEQYF. DNA of the CDR3: TGTGCCAGCAGCCCAACAGGGGTCCCTCTCTTCGAGCAGTACTTC.